This T cell receptor beta chain was profiled in a study of Ad26.COV2.S vaccination and SARS-CoV-2 variants. Repertoires were generated with immunoSEQ multiplex PCR, while TCRdb's copy carries only in-frame clones and drops some. This sample yields around 250,000 clones, of which about 83% are seen a single time; about 2.7% belongs to the top ten. This CDR3 is 16 amino acids long. The trim removed 4 bases at V and 6 bases at J, leaving 7 bases unmatched. CDR1 is LNHDA and CDR2 is SQIVND in the germline V gene (reference sequence). Treatment meaning: some 20 received Ad26.COV2.S at low or high dose, single or two shots; 5 received placebo; per-sample allocation not given. Following the first vaccine or placebo injection, samples were taken on day 63.

The sequences come from peripheral blood, collected in a trial of Ad26.COV2.S vaccine versus placebo. The chain uses TRBV19 and TRBJ2-2; 11 nucleotides agree with TRBD2. This TCR came from a person aged 18-65 years who received the Ad26.COV2.S COVID-19 vaccine or a placebo. The CDR3 coding sequence is TGTGCCAGTAGTACCAGACTAGCGGGGAGTTCCGGGGAGCTGTTTTTT. Protein product: CASSTRLAGSSGELFF.